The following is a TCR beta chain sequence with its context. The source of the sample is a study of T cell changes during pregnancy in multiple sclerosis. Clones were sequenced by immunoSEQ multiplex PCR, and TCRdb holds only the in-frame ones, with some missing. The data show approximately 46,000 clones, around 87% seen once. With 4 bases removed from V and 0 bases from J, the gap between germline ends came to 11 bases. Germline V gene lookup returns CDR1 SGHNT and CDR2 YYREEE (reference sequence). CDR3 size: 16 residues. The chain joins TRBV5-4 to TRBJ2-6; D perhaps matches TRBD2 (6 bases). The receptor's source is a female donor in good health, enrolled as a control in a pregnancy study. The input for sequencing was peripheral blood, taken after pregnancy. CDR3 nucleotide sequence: TGTGCCAGCAGCATCCTGGGGGGCTCTGGGGCCAACGTCCTGACTTTC. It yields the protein CASSILGGSGANVLTF. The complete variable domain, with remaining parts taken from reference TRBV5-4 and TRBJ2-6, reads ETGVTQSPTHLIKTRGQQVTLRCSSQSGHNTVSWYQQALGQGPQFIFQYYREEENGRGNFPPRFSGLQFPNYSSELNVNALELDDSALYLCASSILGGSGANVLTFGAGSRLTVL.